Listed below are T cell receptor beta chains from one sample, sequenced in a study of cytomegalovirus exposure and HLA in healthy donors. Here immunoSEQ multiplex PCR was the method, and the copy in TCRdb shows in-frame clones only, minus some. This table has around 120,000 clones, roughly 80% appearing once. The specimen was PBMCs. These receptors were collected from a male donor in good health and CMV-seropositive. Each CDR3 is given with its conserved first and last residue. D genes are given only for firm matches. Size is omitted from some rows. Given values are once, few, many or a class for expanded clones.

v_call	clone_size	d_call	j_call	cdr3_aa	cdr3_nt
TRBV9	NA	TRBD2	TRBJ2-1	CASHPGTSKINEQFF	TGTGCCAGCCACCCCGGGACTAGCAAAATCAATGAGCAGTTCTTC
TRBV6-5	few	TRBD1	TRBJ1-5	CASSSTGNNQPQHF	TGTGCCAGCAGTTCGACAGGGAACAATCAGCCCCAGCATTTT
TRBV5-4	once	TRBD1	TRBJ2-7	CASSSGQTGEQYF	TGTGCCAGCAGCTCGGGACAGACGGGCGAGCAGTACTTC
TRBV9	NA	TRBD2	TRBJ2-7	CASSVAPSGENPFFYEQYF	TGTGCCAGCAGCGTAGCTCCTAGCGGGGAAAATCCTTTCTTCTACGAGCAGTACTTC
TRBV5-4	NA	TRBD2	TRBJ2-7	CASSFQRDPYEQYF	TGTGCCAGCAGCTTCCAGCGGGACCCCTACGAGCAGTACTTC
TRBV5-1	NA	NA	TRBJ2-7	CASSLAGGSHSYEQYF	TGCGCCAGCAGCTTGGCCGGGGGATCCCACTCCTACGAGCAGTACTTC
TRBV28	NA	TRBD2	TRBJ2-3	CASSSPSGRTDTQYF	TGTGCCAGCAGTTCACCTAGCGGGCGCACAGATACGCAGTATTTT
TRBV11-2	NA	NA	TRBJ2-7	CASSFGGLYEQYF	TGTGCCAGCAGCTTCGGGGGTCTGTACGAGCAGTACTTC
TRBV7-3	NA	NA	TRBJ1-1	CASSLDRENTEAFF	TGTGCCAGCAGCTTAGACAGAGAAAACACTGAAGCTTTCTTT
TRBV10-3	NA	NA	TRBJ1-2	CAISESFNGVYTF	TGTGCCATCAGTGAGTCCTTTAACGGGGTCTACACCTTC
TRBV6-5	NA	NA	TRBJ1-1	CASSTGDTEAFF	TGTGCCAGCAGTACGGGGGACACTGAAGCTTTCTTT